The clone carrying this TCR beta chain was seen ten or more times. The antigen is not known. The entry originates in a study of early T cells in non-severe SARS-CoV-2 infection. Study background: Unsorted whole blood bulk RNA was sequenced, with unpaired chains. Study-wide points: Anti-spike CD8 specificities were favored by VDJdb matching, whose results missed private and CD4 specificities.

Germline V lookup: CDR1 SQVTM, CDR2 ANQGSEA. The CDR3 has 12 amino acids. The V end was cut by 7 bases, the J end by 1 base, with 10 bases between. As part of library construction, unique molecular identifiers were attached to individual cDNA molecules. TCRdb reprocessed the 5' RACE reads with MiXCR, giving one entry per CDR3 protein. Among 65,000 to 75,000 distinct CDR3 sequences listed, around 10% were seen once. The TCR was taken from an adult who was a healthcare worker with PCR-confirmed SARS-CoV-2 infection or an uninfected control (not recorded which). The sample was whole blood. The chain combines TRBV29-1 with TRBJ1-1; TRBD1 might be the D (6 bases). The CDR3 coding sequence is TGCAGCGCGGGACATACGAACACTGAAGCTTTCTTT. Translated: CSAGHTNTEAFF.